Listed below are T cell receptor beta chains from one sample, sequenced in a study of blood T cells in healthy people across ages. TCRdb itself ran the 5' RACE reads through MiXCR, one entry per CDR3 protein. The sample shows some 1 million distinct CDR3 sequences, 45% of them seen only once. Sequencing was carried out using blood. These receptors were obtained from a woman aged 60-75 years in good health. The CDR3 runs from the conserved cysteine through the conserved F or W. D genes are given only for firm matches. A row's size may be missing; if present it is once, few, many or a size class.

TRBJ1-2	11	-	TRBV7-9	-	CASSPDRGYTF	TGTGCCAGCAGCCCGGACAGAGGCTACACCTTC
TRBJ2-2	15	-	TRBV27	-	CASGPFRAETGELFF	TGTGCCAGCGGACCTTTTAGGGCGGAGACCGGGGAGCTGTTTTTT
TRBJ2-1	16	once	TRBV7-9	TRBD2	CASSSELAGAYNEQFF	TGTGCCAGCAGCTCCGAACTAGCGGGGGCCTACAATGAGCAGTTCTTC
TRBJ1-1	11	-	TRBV30	-	CARRANTEAFF	TGTGCCAGAAGAGCGAACACTGAAGCTTTCTTT
TRBJ2-1	13	-	TRBV9	-	CASNGLESGEQFF	TGTGCCAGCAATGGATTAGAGTCAGGTGAGCAGTTCTTC
TRBJ1-4	13	-	TRBV4-2	-	CASSRGRDEKLFF	TGTGCCAGCAGCCGGGGGAGAGATGAAAAACTGTTTTTT
TRBJ2-5	14	-	TRBV28	TRBD2	CASSPGLDSETQYF	TGTGCCAGCAGCCCGGGACTAGATTCGGAGACCCAGTACTTC
TRBJ1-4	15	-	TRBV7-9	-	CASSFEGPANEKLFF	TGTGCCAGCAGCTTTGAGGGGCCAGCTAATGAAAAACTGTTTTTT
TRBJ1-2	15	-	TRBV2	-	CASSPGQGTIYGYTF	TGTGCCAGCAGCCCCGGGCAGGGGACCATCTATGGCTACACCTTC
TRBJ2-3	12	few	TRBV5-1	-	CASSGGLDTQYF	TGCGCCAGCAGCGGAGGGTTGGATACGCAGTATTTT
TRBJ1-5	12	-	TRBV28	-	CASSLLNQLQHF	TGTGCCAGCAGTTTATTAAATCAGCTCCAGCATTTT
TRBJ2-6	15	-	TRBV10-2	-	CASRPGSSGANVLTF	TGCGCCAGCAGACCCGGGAGCTCTGGGGCCAACGTCCTGACTTTC
TRBJ2-5	18	-	TRBV15	TRBD2	CASSRDRTSGGLQETQYF	TGTGCCTCCAGCAGAGATCGTACTAGCGGGGGGTTGCAAGAGACCCAGTACTTC
TRBJ2-7	14	many	TRBV27	TRBD1	CASSLLTGGYEQYF	TGTGCCAGCAGTTTACTGACAGGGGGCTACGAGCAGTACTTC
TRBJ2-5	13	-	TRBV5-1	-	CVSSLASGETQYF	TGCGTCAGCAGCTTGGCTTCGGGAGAGACCCAGTACTTC
TRBJ2-2	19	-	TRBV28	-	CASSFRAGGAGPNTGELFF	TGTGCCAGCAGTTTTCGTGCGGGCGGGGCGGGACCGAACACCGGGGAGCTGTTTTTT
TRBJ2-3	14	-	TRBV27	-	CASRAARDTDTQYF	TGTGCCAGCAGGGCAGCGAGGGACACAGATACGCAGTATTTT
TRBJ2-7	15	once	TRBV27	TRBD1	CASSLSGTGSHEQYF	TGTGCCAGCAGTTTATCGGGGACAGGTTCCCACGAGCAGTACTTC
TRBJ1-1	13	-	TRBV6-1	-	CASKHIRGTEAFF	TGTGCCAGCAAACACATCCGGGGCACTGAAGCTTTCTTT
TRBJ2-7	13	few	TRBV5-1	-	CASSVIRGDEQYF	TGCGCCAGCAGCGTAATCAGAGGGGACGAGCAGTACTTC
TRBJ2-5	13	-	TRBV20-1	-	CSAPRDMGETQYF	TGCAGTGCGCCTCGGGATATGGGCGAGACCCAGTACTTC
TRBJ1-1	15	few	TRBV5-1	TRBD1	CASSRTGGPNTEAFF	TGCGCCAGCAGCCGGACAGGGGGACCAAACACTGAAGCTTTCTTT
TRBJ2-1	14	-	TRBV5-1	-	CASSIGQGGNGQFF	TGCGCCAGCAGCATCGGGCAGGGTGGCAATGGGCAGTTCTTC
TRBJ2-7	13	-	TRBV7-2	-	CASSPPLLYEQYF	TGTGCCAGCAGCCCGCCCCTCTTGTACGAGCAGTACTTC
TRBJ2-7	13	-	TRBV20-1	TRBD2	CSAEREFAGEQYF	TGCAGTGCTGAGCGGGAGTTCGCGGGCGAGCAGTACTTC
TRBJ2-7	14	-	TRBV12-3/TRBV12-4	TRBD1	CASSLTGVSCEQYF	TGTGCCAGCAGTTTAACAGGGGTCTCCTGCGAGCAGTACTTC
TRBJ2-7	13	-	TRBV6-2/TRBV6-3	-	CASLIVGTYEQYF	TGTGCCAGCCTTATAGTGGGGACCTACGAGCAGTACTTC
TRBJ2-7	12	few	TRBV28	-	CASRGGANEQYF	TGTGCCAGCAGGGGGGGGGCTAACGAGCAGTACTTC
TRBJ2-1	17	-	TRBV27	TRBD1	CASSSSPGTGFYNEQFF	TGTGCCAGCAGTTCCTCTCCCGGGACAGGATTTTACAATGAGCAGTTCTTC
TRBJ2-3	12	few	TRBV2	-	CASSEGGDTQYF	TGTGCCAGCAGTGAAGGGGGAGATACGCAGTATTTT
TRBJ2-1	14	-	TRBV29-1	TRBD2	CSAGGAGGVYEQFF	TGCAGCGCCGGGGGGGCGGGAGGCGTATACGAGCAGTTCTTC
TRBJ2-3	14	few	TRBV20-1	-	CSASGILNTDTQYF	TGCAGTGCTAGCGGGATCCTAAATACAGATACGCAGTATTTT
TRBJ1-5	16	-	TRBV5-6	TRBD1	CASSSGTGGSNQPQHF	TGTGCCAGCAGCTCCGGGACAGGGGGAAGCAATCAGCCCCAGCATTTT
TRBJ2-3	16	-	TRBV28	TRBD1	CASSLRVQGVTDTQYF	TGTGCCAGCAGTTTAAGAGTACAGGGGGTCACAGATACGCAGTATTTT
TRBJ2-5	16	once	TRBV14	TRBD1	CASSHGGQGWEETQYF	TGTGCCAGCAGCCATGGGGGACAGGGCTGGGAAGAGACCCAGTACTTC
TRBJ1-6	12	-	TRBV27	-	CASSEGTQPLHF	TGTGCCAGCAGTGAAGGGACACAACCCCTCCACTTT
TRBJ2-5	16	few	TRBV7-2	TRBD2	CASSLVGSGRRNEQYF	TGTGCCAGCAGCTTAGTAGGCAGCGGGAGACGGAATGAGCAGTACTTC
TRBJ2-2	14	-	TRBV2	TRBD1	CAISRDSGTGELFF	TGTGCCATCTCCCGGGACAGTGGCACCGGGGAGCTGTTTTTT
TRBJ2-5	14	-	TRBV5-1	TRBD1	CASSFDRGRRSQYF	TGCGCCAGCAGCTTCGACAGGGGGCGCAGGTCCCAGTACTTC
TRBJ2-1	14	few	TRBV5-4	-	CASSLVGRNNEQFF	TGTGCCAGCAGCTTAGTCGGCCGAAACAATGAGCAGTTCTTC
TRBJ2-5	15	-	TRBV6-6	-	CASSYLDSDQETQYF	TGTGCCAGCAGTTACCTCGACAGTGACCAAGAGACCCAGTACTTC
TRBJ2-1	12	-	TRBV20-1	-	CSARATSNEQFF	TGCAGTGCTAGAGCTACTAGCAATGAGCAGTTCTTC
TRBJ2-4	17	-	TRBV28	TRBD2	CASSGLAGRLAKNIQYF	TGTGCCAGCAGTGGACTAGCGGGTCGGCTAGCCAAAAACATTCAGTACTTC
TRBJ1-1	16	-	TRBV27	-	CASSAGGALGSTEAFF	TGTGCCAGCAGTGCCGGGGGGGCGCTTGGGTCCACTGAAGCTTTCTTT
TRBJ2-3	15	-	TRBV3-1	-	CASSTRPSGEATQYF	TGTGCCAGCAGCACTCGACCTTCGGGAGAGGCAACGCAGTATTTT
TRBJ2-6	17	few	TRBV5-1	TRBD1	CASTQTGGFAGANVLTF	TGCGCCAGCACCCAGACAGGGGGCTTCGCTGGGGCCAACGTCCTGACTTTC
TRBJ2-6	12	many	TRBV7-2	-	CASNLGANVLTF	TGTGCCAGCAATCTTGGGGCCAACGTCCTGACTTTC
TRBJ2-1	15	-	TRBV20-1	TRBD2	CSARRGAGGGNEQFF	TGCAGTGCTAGGAGGGGGGCGGGAGGCGGCAATGAGCAGTTCTTC